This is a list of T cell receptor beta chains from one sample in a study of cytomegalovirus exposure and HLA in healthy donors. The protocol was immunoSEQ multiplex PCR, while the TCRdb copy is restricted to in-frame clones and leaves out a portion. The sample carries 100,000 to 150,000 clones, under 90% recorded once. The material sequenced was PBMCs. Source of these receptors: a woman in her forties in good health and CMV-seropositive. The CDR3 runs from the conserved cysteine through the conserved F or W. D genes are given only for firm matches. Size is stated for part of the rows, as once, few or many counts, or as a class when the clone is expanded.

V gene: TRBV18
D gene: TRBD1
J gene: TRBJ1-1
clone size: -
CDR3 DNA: TGTGCCAGCTCACCTGGACAGGGGGCCGCTTTCTTT
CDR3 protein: CASSPGQGAAFF

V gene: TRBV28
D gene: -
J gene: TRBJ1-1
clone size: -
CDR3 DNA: TGTGCCACCGGTCAGGCCCACACTGAAGCTTTCTTT
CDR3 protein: CATGQAHTEAFF

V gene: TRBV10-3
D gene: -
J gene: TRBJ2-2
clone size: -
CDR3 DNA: TGTGCCATCTCCCAGGCTAAAAACACCGGGGAGCTGTTTTTT
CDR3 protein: CAISQAKNTGELFF

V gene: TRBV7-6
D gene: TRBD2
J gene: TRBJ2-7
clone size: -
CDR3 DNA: TGTGCCAGCAGCTTAGGACTAGCGGGGAGCTCCCACGAGCAGTACTTC
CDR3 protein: CASSLGLAGSSHEQYF

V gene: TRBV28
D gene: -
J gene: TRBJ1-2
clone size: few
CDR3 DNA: TGTGCCACCACGGGGGGATATGGCTACACCTTC
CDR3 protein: CATTGGYGYTF

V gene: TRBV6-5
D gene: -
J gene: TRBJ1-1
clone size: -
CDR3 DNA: TGTGCCAGCAAGGGGGACACTGAAGCTTTCTTT
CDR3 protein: CASKGDTEAFF

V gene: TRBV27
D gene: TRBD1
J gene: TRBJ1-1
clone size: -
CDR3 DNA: TGTGCCAGCAGTAATTATGACAGGGCAGGGAACACTGAAGCTTTCTTT
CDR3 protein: CASSNYDRAGNTEAFF

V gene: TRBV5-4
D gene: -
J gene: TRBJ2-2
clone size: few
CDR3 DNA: TGTGCCTATAGGAATCTAGACAACACCGGGGAGCTGTTTTTT
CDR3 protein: CAYRNLDNTGELFF

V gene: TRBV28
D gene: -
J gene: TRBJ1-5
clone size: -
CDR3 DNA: TGTGCCAGCACCTCCCCCGGGGGGAATCAGCCCCAGCATTTT
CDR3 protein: CASTSPGGNQPQHF

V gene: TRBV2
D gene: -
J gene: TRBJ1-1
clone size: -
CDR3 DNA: TGTGCCAGCGGGAGAGAGCGTGGGGGGACTGAAGCTTTCTTT
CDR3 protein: CASGRERGGTEAFF

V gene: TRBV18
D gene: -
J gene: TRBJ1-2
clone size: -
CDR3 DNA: TGTGCCAGCTCACCTAGCGGCGACTATGGCTACACCTTC
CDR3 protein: CASSPSGDYGYTF

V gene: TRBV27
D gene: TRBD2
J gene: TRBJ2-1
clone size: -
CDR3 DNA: TGTGCCAGCAGTTGGAATAGCGGGAGAGACAATGAGCAGTTCTTC
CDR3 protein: CASSWNSGRDNEQFF

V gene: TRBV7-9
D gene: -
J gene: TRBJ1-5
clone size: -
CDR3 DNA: TGTGCCAGCAGCTTATCTAGCAGTGACAATCAGCCCCAGCATTTT
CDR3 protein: CASSLSSSDNQPQHF

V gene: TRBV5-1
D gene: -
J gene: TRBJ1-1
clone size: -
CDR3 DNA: TGCGCCAGCAGCCACGGACAGACCGAGGACACTGAAGCTTTCTTT
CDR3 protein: CASSHGQTEDTEAFF

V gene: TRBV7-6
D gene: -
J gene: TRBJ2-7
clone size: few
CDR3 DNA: TGTGCCAGCAGCGAGGACTGGTCCTACGAGCAGTACTTC
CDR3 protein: CASSEDWSYEQYF

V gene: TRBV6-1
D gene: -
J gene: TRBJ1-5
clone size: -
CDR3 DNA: TGTGCCAGCAGTGACAGTAACCAGCCCCAGCATTTT
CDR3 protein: CASSDSNQPQHF

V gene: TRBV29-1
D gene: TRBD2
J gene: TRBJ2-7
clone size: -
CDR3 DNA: TGCAGCGTTGAATTCGGGTCCGAGCTAGCGGGAGGTGCCCCCTACGAGCAGTACTTC
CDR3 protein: CSVEFGSELAGGAPYEQYF

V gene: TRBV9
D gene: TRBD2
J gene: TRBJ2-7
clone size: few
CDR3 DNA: TGTGCCAGCAGCGTAGGCATGGGAGGGCCTTACGAGCAGTACTTC
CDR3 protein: CASSVGMGGPYEQYF

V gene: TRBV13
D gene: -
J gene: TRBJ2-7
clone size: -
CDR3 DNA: TGTGCCAGCAGCTCGATAAAACAGGGACGGAACGAGCAGTACTTC
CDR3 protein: CASSSIKQGRNEQYF

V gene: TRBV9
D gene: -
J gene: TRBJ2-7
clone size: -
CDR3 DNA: TGTGCCAGCAGCCCAACTAGATTCTCCTACGAGCAGTACTTC
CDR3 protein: CASSPTRFSYEQYF

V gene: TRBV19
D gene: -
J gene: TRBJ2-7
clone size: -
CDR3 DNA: TGTGCCAGTAGTATTTGGGACACCTCCTACGAGCAGTACTTC
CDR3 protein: CASSIWDTSYEQYF

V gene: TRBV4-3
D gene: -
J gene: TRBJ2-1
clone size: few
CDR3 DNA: TGCGCCAGCAGCCAAGATCACACTTTACGCGGCCACAATGAGCAGTTCTTC
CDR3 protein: CASSQDHTLRGHNEQFF

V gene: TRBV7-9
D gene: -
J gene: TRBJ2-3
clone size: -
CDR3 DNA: TGTGCCAGCAGCTTAGCCGGCGGTTCCACAGATACGCAGTATTTT
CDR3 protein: CASSLAGGSTDTQYF

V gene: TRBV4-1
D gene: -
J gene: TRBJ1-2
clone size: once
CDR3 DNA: TGCGCCAGCAGCCAACGGGGAGCCCAGGGGATGAGCTGTGGCTACACCTTC
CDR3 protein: CASSQRGAQGMSCGYTF

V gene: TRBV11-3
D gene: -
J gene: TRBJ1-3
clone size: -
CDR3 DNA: TGTGCCAGCAGCCTCATCCCGGGTACTGGAAACACCATATATTTT
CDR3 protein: CASSLIPGTGNTIYF

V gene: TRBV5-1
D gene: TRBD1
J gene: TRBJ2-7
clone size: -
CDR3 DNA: TGCGCCAGCAGCCCCGGGACAGGGAACGAGCAGTACTTC
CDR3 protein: CASSPGTGNEQYF

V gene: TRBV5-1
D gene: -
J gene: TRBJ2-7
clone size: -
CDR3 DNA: TGCGCCAGCAGCTTGACGCTGAGCTCCTACGAGCAGTACTTC
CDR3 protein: CASSLTLSSYEQYF

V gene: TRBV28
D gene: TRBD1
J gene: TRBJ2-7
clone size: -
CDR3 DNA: TGTGCCAGCACCTCGGGGACAGTTTCCTACGAGCAGTACTTC
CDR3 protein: CASTSGTVSYEQYF

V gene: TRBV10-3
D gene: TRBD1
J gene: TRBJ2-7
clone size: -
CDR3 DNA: TGTGCCATCAGTCGAAATCCGGGACAGGACCCAAAGCAGTACTTC
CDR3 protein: CAISRNPGQDPKQYF

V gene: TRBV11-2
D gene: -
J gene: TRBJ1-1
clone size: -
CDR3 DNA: TGTGCCAGCAGCTCTTTTCGAAAGGGGCCCACTGAAGCTTTCTTT
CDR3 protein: CASSSFRKGPTEAFF

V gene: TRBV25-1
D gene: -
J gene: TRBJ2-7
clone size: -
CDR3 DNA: TGTGCCAGCAGTAGATCCCCGTCCTACGAGCAGTACTTC
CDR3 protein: CASSRSPSYEQYF

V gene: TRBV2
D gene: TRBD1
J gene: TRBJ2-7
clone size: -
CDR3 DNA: TGTGCCAGCAGCAGGGACAGGGGATGGGGGGAGCAGTACTTC
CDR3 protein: CASSRDRGWGEQYF

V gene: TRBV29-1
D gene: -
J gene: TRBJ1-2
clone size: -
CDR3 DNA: TGCAGCGTGGGTTGGGGGGGGCCTAACTATGGCTACACCTTC
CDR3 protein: CSVGWGGPNYGYTF

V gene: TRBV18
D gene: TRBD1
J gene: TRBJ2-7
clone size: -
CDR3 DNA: TGTGCCAGCTCACCCTGGACAGGGAGCTCCTACGAGCAGTACTTC
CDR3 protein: CASSPWTGSSYEQYF

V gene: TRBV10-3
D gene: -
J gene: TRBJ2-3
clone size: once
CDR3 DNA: TGTGCCATCAGTGGACAGGGAGGAGGAGATACGCAGTATTTT
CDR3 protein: CAISGQGGGDTQYF

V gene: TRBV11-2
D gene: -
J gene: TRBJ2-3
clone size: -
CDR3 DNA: TGTGCCAGCAGCGCCTATATCGGTTCGACAGATACGCAGTATTTT
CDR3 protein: CASSAYIGSTDTQYF

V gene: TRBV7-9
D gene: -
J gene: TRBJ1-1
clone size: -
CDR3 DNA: TGTTCCAGCAGCTTAGTGACAGACACTGAAGCTTTCTTT
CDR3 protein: CSSSLVTDTEAFF

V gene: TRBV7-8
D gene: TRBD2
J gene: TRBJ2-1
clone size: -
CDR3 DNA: TGTGCCAGCAGCCCACCCCGAGGAGCGGGAGGAGGTGAGCAGTTCTTC
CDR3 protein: CASSPPRGAGGGEQFF

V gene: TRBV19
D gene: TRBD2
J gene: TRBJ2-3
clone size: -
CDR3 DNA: TGTGCCAGTAGTATATTCGGACTAGCGGGACGAGATACGCAGTATTTT
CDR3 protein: CASSIFGLAGRDTQYF

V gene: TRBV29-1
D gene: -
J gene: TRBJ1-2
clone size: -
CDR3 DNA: TGCAGCGTTGAAGCCCCCGGGACAACCGGGCGAGGCTACACCTTC
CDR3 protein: CSVEAPGTTGRGYTF

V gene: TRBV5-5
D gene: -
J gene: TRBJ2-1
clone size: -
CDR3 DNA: TGTGCCAGTCAGGAACGGTCCTACAATGAGCAGTTCTTC
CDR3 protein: CASQERSYNEQFF

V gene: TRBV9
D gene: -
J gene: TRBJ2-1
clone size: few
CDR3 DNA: TGTGCCAGCAGCGTAGGGGAGCTCCATGAGCAGTTCTTC
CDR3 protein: CASSVGELHEQFF

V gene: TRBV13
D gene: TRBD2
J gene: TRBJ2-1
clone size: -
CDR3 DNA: TGTGCCAGCAGCGCGCAGGGACTAGCGGGAGACAATGAGCAGTTCTTC
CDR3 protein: CASSAQGLAGDNEQFF

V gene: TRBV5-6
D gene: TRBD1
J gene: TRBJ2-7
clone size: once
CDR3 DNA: TGTGCCAGCAGCTTACGGCGGACAGGGGGCTCCGAGCAGTACTTC
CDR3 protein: CASSLRRTGGSEQYF

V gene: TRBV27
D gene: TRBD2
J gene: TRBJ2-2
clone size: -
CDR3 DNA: TGTGCCAGCAGTTTCTCTAGCGGTGCCGGGGAGCTGTTTTTT
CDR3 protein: CASSFSSGAGELFF

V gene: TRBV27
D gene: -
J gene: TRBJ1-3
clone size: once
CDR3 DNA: TGTGCCAGCAGTTTAATTTGGGGGGACACCATATATTTT
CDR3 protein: CASSLIWGDTIYF

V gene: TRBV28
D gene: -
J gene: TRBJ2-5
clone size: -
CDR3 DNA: TGTGCCAGCAGTTTTGGCAGTCAAGAGACCCAGTACTTC
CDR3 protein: CASSFGSQETQYF

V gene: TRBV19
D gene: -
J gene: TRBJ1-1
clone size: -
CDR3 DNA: TGTGCCAGTAGTATCGGGGGTCTGAACACTGAAGCTTTCTTT
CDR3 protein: CASSIGGLNTEAFF